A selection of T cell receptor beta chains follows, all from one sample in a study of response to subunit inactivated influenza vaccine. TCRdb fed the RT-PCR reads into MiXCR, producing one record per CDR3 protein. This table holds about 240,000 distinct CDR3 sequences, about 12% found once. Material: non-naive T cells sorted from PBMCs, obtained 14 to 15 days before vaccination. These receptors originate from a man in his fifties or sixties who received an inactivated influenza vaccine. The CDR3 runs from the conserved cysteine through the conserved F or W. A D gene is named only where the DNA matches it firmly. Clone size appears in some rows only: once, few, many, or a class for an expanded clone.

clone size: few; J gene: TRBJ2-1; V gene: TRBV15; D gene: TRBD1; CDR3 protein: CATSRARGLNNEQFF; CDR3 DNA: TGTGCCACCAGCAGAGCCAGGGGGCTTAACAATGAGCAGTTCTTC
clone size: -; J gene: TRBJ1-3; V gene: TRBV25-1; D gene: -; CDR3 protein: CASARATTSSGNTIYF; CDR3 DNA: TGTGCCAGCGCTCGGGCTACGACGAGCTCTGGAAACACCATATATTTT
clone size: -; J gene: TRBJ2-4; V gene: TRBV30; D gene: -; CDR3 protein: CAWTNGGSVQYF; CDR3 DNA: TGTGCCTGGACTAACGGGGGCTCCGTTCAGTACTTC
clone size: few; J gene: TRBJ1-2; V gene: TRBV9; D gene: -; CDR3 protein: CASSPLLGSVTRNNYGYTF; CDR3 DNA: TGTGCCAGCAGCCCTTTATTAGGTTCCGTCACAAGGAATAACTATGGCTACACCTTC
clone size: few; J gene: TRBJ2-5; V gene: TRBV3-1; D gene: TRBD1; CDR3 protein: CASSQEGTGETQYF; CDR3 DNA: TGTGCCAGCAGCCAAGAAGGGACAGGGGAGACCCAGTACTTC
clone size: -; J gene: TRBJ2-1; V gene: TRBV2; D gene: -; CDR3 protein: CASSYSVEQFF; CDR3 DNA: TGTGCCAGCAGTTATAGCGTAGAGCAGTTCTTC
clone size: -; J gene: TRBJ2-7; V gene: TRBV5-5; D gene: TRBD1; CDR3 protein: CASSKTGGFAYEQYF; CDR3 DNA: TGTGCCAGCAGCAAGACAGGGGGCTTCGCCTACGAGCAGTACTTC
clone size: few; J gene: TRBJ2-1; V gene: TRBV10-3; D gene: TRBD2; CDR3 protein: CAIRQTPGLAGVSNEQFF; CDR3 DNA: TGTGCCATCAGACAAACCCCGGGACTAGCGGGAGTTAGCAATGAGCAGTTCTTC
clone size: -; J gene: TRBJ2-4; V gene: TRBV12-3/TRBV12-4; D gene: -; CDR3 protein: CASSLAQGRNIQYF; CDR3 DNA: TGTGCCAGCAGTTTAGCGCAGGGGAGAAACATTCAGTACTTC
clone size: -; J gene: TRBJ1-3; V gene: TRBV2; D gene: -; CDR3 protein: CASASGPRTGNTIYF; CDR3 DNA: TGTGCCAGCGCTTCCGGGCCTCGAACAGGAAACACCATATATTTT
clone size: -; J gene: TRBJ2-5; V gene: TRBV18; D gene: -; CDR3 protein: CASSPRAQETQYF; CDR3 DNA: TGTGCCAGCTCACCCAGGGCCCAAGAGACCCAGTACTTC
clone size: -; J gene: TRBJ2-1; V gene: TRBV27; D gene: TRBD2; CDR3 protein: CASNLAGGPSYNEQFF; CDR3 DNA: TGTGCCAGCAACCTAGCGGGGGGGCCCTCCTACAATGAGCAGTTCTTC
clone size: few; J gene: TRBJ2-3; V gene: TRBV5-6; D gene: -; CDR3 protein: CASSLASFEDTQYF; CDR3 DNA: TGTGCCAGCAGCTTGGCCAGCTTCGAGGATACGCAGTATTTT
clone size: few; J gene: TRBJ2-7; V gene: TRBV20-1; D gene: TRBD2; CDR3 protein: CSARGAVVAGTYEQYF; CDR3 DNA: TGCAGTGCTAGAGGGGCGGTAGTAGCGGGGACCTACGAGCAGTACTTC
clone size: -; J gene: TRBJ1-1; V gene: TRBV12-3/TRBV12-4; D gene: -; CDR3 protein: CASSLVGGGDRTEAFF; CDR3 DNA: TGTGCCAGCAGCCTAGTCGGGGGGGGGGATCGCACTGAAGCTTTCTTT
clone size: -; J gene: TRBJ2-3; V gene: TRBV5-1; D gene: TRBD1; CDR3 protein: CASSLGSTGLGDTQYF; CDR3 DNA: TGCGCCAGCAGTCTTGGGTCGACAGGGTTAGGAGATACGCAGTATTTT
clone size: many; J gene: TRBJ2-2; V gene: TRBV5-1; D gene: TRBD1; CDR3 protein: CASSPGTGDTGELFF; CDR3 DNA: TGCGCCAGCAGCCCCGGGACAGGAGACACCGGGGAGCTGTTTTTT
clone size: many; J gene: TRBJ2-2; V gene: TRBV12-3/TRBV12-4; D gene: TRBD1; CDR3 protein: CASSSGQGGTGELFF; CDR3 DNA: TGTGCCAGCAGTTCGGGACAGGGGGGAACCGGGGAGCTGTTTTTT
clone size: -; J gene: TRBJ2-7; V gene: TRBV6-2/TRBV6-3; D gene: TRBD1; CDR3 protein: CASSDRDYEQYF; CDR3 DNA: TGTGCCAGCAGTGACAGGGACTACGAGCAGTACTTC
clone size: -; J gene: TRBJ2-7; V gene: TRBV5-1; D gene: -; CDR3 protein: CASSLDSGSLGEQYF; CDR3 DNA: TGCGCCAGCAGCTTGGACAGTGGGAGCCTTGGTGAGCAGTACTTC
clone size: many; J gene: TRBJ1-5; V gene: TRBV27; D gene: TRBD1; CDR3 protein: CATAGTAFQPQHF; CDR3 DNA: TGTGCCACCGCCGGGACAGCGTTTCAGCCCCAGCATTTT
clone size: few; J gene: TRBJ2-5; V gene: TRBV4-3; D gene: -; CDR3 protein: CASSQDEGLTETQYF; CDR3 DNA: TGCGCCAGCAGCCAAGATGAGGGGCTCACAGAGACCCAGTACTTC
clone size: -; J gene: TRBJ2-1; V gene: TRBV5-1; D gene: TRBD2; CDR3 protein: CASSPGREPNEQFF; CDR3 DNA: TGCGCCAGCAGCCCTGGGCGGGAGCCCAATGAGCAGTTCTTC
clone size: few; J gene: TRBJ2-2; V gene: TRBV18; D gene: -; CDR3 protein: CASSADRNTGELFF; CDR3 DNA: TGTGCCAGCTCCGCGGACAGGAACACCGGGGAGCTGTTTTTT
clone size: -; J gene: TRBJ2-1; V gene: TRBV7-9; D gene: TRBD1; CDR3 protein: CASSSQTGERQFF; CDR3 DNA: TGTGCCAGCAGCTCCCAAACAGGGGAAAGGCAGTTCTTC
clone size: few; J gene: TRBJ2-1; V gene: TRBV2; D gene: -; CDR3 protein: CASSPQGQSYNEQFF; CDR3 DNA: TGTGCCAGCAGTCCCCAGGGGCAGTCCTACAATGAGCAGTTCTTC
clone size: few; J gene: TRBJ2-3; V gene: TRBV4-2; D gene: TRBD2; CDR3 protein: CASSQDLTSTDTQYF; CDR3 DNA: TGTGCCAGCAGCCAAGATCTGACTAGCACGGATACGCAGTATTTT
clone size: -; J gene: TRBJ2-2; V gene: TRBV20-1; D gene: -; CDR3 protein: CSARDFLLGELFF; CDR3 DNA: TGCAGTGCTAGAGATTTTTTACTCGGGGAGCTGTTTTTT
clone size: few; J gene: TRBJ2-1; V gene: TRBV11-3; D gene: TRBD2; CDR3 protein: CASSLVGTSDYNEQFF; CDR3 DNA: TGTGCCAGCAGCTTAGTTGGGACTAGCGATTACAATGAGCAGTTCTTC
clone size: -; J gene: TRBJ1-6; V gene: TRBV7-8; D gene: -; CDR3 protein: CASSLDGHLSPLHF; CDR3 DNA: TGTGCCAGCAGCTTAGACGGTCATCTCTCACCCCTCCACTTT
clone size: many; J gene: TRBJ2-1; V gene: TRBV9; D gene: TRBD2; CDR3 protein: CASSPRLAGVANEQFF; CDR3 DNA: TGTGCCAGCAGCCCTCGACTAGCGGGAGTTGCCAATGAGCAGTTCTTC
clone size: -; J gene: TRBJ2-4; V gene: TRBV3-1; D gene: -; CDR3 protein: CASSQVVRDKNIQYF; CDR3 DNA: TGTGCCAGCAGCCAAGTCGTAAGAGATAAAAACATTCAGTACTTC
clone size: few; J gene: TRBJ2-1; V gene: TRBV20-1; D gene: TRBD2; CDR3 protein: CSAESGSSYNEQFF; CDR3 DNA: TGCAGTGCCGAGAGCGGGAGCTCCTACAATGAGCAGTTCTTC
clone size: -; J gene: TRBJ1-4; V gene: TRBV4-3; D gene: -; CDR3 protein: CASSQDRGGAGEKLFF; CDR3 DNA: TGCGCCAGCAGCCAAGATCGCGGGGGCGCGGGAGAAAAACTGTTTTTT
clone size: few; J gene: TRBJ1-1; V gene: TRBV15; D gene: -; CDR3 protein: CATSSGQNTEAFF; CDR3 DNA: TGTGCCACCAGCTCGGGACAGAACACTGAAGCTTTCTTT
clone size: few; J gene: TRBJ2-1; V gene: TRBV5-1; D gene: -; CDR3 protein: CASSSGSGNEQFF; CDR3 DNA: TGCGCCAGCAGCTCGGGGTCCGGCAATGAGCAGTTCTTC
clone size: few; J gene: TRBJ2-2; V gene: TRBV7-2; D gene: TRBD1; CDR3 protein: CASTVLAGTATGELFF; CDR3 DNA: TGTGCCAGCACTGTTCTCGCCGGGACAGCCACCGGGGAGCTGTTTTTT
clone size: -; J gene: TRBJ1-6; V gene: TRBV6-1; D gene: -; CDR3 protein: CASSEVGGNSPLHF; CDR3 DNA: TGTGCCAGCAGTGAAGTGGGAGGTAATTCACCCCTCCACTTT
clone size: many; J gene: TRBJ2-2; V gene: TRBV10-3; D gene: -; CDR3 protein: CAINKGTGELFF; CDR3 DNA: TGTGCCATCAATAAGGGCACCGGGGAGCTGTTTTTT
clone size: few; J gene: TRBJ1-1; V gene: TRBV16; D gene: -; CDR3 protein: CASSPIRGQTTAAFF; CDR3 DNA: TGTGCCAGCAGCCCCATCAGGGGCCAGACAACGGCTGCTTTCTTT
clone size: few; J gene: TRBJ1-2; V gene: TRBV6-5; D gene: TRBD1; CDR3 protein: CASSYSFRGQDYGYTF; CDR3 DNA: TGTGCCAGCAGTTACTCCTTCAGGGGGCAGGACTATGGCTACACCTTC
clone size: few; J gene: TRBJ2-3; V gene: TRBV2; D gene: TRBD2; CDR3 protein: CASMTSGVNTDTQYF; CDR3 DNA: TGTGCCAGCATGACTAGCGGGGTTAACACAGATACGCAGTATTTT
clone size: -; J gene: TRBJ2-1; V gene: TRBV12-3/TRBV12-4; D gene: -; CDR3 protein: CASTRVGNEQFF; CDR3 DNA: TGTGCCAGCACCAGGGTGGGCAATGAGCAGTTCTTC
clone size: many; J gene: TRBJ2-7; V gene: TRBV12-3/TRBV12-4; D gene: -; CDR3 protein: CASSFNGRDYEQYF; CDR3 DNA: TGTGCCAGCAGTTTCAACGGGAGAGACTACGAGCAGTACTTC
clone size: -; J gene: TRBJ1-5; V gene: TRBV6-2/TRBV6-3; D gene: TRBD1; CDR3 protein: CASSPYLTTGEKVQHF; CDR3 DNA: TGTGCCAGCAGCCCTTACCTGACGACAGGGGAGAAGGTCCAGCATTTT
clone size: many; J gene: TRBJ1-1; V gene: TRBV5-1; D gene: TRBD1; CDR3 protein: CASSSQGANTEAFF; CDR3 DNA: TGCGCCAGCAGCTCGCAGGGGGCGAACACTGAAGCTTTCTTT
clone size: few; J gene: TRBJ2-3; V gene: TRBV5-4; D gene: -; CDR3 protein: CASSTVSTDTQYF; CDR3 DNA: TGTGCCAGCTCCACGGTTAGCACAGATACGCAGTATTTT
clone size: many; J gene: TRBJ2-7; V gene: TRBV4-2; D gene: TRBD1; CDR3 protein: CASSQDITGGGEQYF; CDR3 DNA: TGTGCCAGCAGCCAAGATATTACAGGGGGAGGCGAGCAGTACTTC
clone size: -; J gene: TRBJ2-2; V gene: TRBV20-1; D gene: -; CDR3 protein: CSARDLRGNTGELFF; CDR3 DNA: TGCAGTGCTAGAGATTTGCGGGGGAACACCGGGGAGCTGTTTTTT
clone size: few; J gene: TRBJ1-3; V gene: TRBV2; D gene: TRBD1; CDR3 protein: CASTQDRENTIYF; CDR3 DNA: TGTGCCAGCACTCAGGACAGGGAAAACACCATATATTTT
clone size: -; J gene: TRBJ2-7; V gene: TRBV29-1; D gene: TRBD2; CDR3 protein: CSVEDPSGIYEQYF; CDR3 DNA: TGCAGCGTTGAAGACCCTAGCGGAATATACGAGCAGTACTTC
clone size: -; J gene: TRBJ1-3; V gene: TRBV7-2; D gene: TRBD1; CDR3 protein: CASSLSRDRGNTIYF; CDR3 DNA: TGTGCCAGCAGCTTATCCCGGGACAGGGGAAACACCATATATTTT
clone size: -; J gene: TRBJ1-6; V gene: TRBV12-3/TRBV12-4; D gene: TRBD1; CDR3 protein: CASSPGPGTGDSPLHF; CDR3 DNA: TGTGCCAGCAGTCCTGGTCCCGGGACAGGGGATTCACCCCTCCACTTT
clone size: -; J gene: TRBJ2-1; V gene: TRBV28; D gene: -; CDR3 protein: CASSSPEGRFF; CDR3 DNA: TGTGCCAGCAGTTCGCCCGAGGGTAGGTTCTTC
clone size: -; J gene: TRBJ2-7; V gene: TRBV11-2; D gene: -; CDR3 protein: CASSLAVEQYF; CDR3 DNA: TGTGCCAGCAGCTTAGCAGTTGAGCAGTACTTC
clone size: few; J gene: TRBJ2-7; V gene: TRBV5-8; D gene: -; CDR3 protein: CASSSGLREPYEQYF; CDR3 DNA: TGTGCCAGCAGCTCGGGACTCCGGGAACCCTACGAGCAGTACTTC
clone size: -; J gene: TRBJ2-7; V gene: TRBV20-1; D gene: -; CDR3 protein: CSANEVTYEQYF; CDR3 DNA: TGCAGTGCTAACGAGGTTACCTACGAGCAGTACTTC